One sample yielded the 27 T cell receptor beta chains listed below, sequenced in a study of cytomegalovirus exposure and HLA in healthy donors. PCR was performed using 60 Vbeta and 13 Jbeta primers. The method was immunoSEQ multiplex PCR; TCRdb's version includes in-frame clones alone and lacks a portion of them. The top ten hold approximately 1.4% of the sample, which has about 160,000 clones, less than 85% seen once. Sequencing was carried out using PBMCs. All receptors come from a man aged 55 to 70 in good health and CMV-seronegative.

V and J are TRBV28 and TRBJ2-1; TRBD2 might be the D (6 bases). CDR1 and CDR2 from the germline V gene are MDHEN and SYDVKM. This CDR3 contains 16 residues. Trimming removed 6 bases at V and 3 bases at J, with 18 bases between. CDR3 residues: CASSSPGTSIYNEQFF. The CDR3 DNA follows: TGTGCCAGCAGCAGTCCCGGGACTTCCATCTACAATGAGCAGTTCTTC.

This clone turned up a few times. The CDR3: CASSSSQVYTEAFF. The CDR3 DNA is TGTGCCAGCAGCTCCAGTCAGGTTTACACTGAAGCTTTCTTT. The V gene is TRBV7-9, the J gene TRBJ1-1; D is unclear. The germline gives CDR1 SEHNR, CDR2 FQNEAQ (reference sequence). The V and J ends lost 4 bases and 3 bases respectively, with 12 bases between them. The CDR3 contains 14 residues.

V usage is TRBV28 and J usage is TRBJ1-1; a possible D gene is TRBD1 (5 bases). V was cut by 2 bases and J by 8 bases, with 9 bases left in between. The CDR3 totals 12 residues. Germline loops: CDR1 MDHEN, CDR2 SYDVKM. CDR3 residues: CASSLGKGEAFF. CDR3 DNA: TGTGCCAGCAGTTTAGGGAAGGGGGAAGCTTTCTTT.

This clone was detected a few times. The chain has TRBV7-2 and TRBJ1-4, with 8 bases identical to TRBD1. The germline CDR1 and CDR2 sequences are SGHTA and FQGNSA. V gave up 1 base and J gave up 8 bases; unmatched junction bases: 3. CDR3 length: 14 amino acids. CDR3 sequence reads: CASSLGTGFEKLFF. The CDR3 region has the DNA TGTGCCAGCAGCTTAGGGACAGGGTTCGAAAAACTGTTTTTT.

This clone was observed a few times. The V gene is TRBV7-2, the J gene TRBJ2-1; D is ambiguous. The germline V gene has CDR1 SGHTA and CDR2 FQGNSA. The V gene lost 5 bases and the J gene lost 10 bases, with 12 bases spanning the gap. CDR3 size: 12 residues. In nucleotides, the CDR3 is TGTGCCAGCAGCCCTAGAGATAGAGAGCAGTTCTTC. It specifies CASSPRDREQFF.

The chain couples TRBV7-9 to TRBJ1-5, with D tentatively TRBD1 (6 bases). CDR1 is SEHNR and CDR2 is FQNEAQ in the germline V gene (reference sequence). This CDR3 spans 12 amino acids. Trimming removed 8 bases at V and 5 bases at J, with 10 bases between. The CDR3 sequence is CASSTGDQPQHF. The CDR3 DNA is TGTGCCAGCTCGACAGGAGATCAGCCCCAGCATTTT.

The rearrangement uses TRBV7-2 and TRBJ2-7; 7 positions agree with TRBD2. The CDR3 has 16 residues. Germline CDR1 reads SGHTA; CDR2 reads FQGNSA. Trimming at V came to 4 bases and at J to 0 bases, leaving 9 bases not matched to a gene. CDR3 in DNA: TGTGCCAGCAGCTGGGAGGGCTCTAGAAGCTCCTACGAGCAGTACTTC. Translated: CASSWEGSRSSYEQYF.

The rearrangement links TRBV7-2 to TRBJ1-2, with a possible D match to TRBD1 (6 bases). This CDR3 comprises 15 residues. Trimming removed 1 base from V and 4 bases from J, with 13 bases in between. Germline CDR1 reads SGHTA; CDR2 reads FQGNSA. This chain's CDR3 is CASSLVVSGAYGYTF. The CDR3 coding sequence is TGTGCCAGCAGCTTAGTGGTGTCAGGGGCCTATGGCTACACCTTC.

The V gene is TRBV9, the J gene TRBJ2-2; D not resolved. Trimming took 0 bases from V and 0 from J, leaving 15 bases between them. The CDR3 length is 18 residues. Germline CDR1 is SGDLS and CDR2 is YYNGEE. The CDR3 loop reads CASSVELSATSNTGELFF. The CDR3, as DNA: TGTGCCAGCAGCGTAGAGCTGAGCGCCACCTCGAACACCGGGGAGCTGTTTTTT.

This clone has more than one count but fewer than ten. J is TRBJ2-7 and V is TRBV20-1; no clear D gene. Germline CDR1 is DFQATT and CDR2 is SNEGSKA (reference sequence). V was pared by 0 bases and J by 4 bases, with 4 bases between. CDR3 size: 11 residues. CDR3 sequence (DNA): TGCAGTGCTAGAGAAGCGTACGAGCAGTACTTC. It yields the protein CSAREAYEQYF.

This clone was seen only a few times. V gene TRBV9 combines with J gene TRBJ1-3; TRBD1 agrees at 9 bases. The CDR3 consists of 15 residues. Trimming removed 3 bases from V and 8 bases from J; junction bases left unmatched: 9. The germline V gene has CDR1 SGDLS and CDR2 YYNGEE. The CDR3 reads CASSDTGGFGDTIYF. In DNA, the CDR3 is TGTGCCAGCAGCGATACAGGGGGCTTCGGGGACACCATATATTTT.

J is TRBJ2-7 and V is TRBV28, with TRBD1 identical over 7 bases. There are 15 residues in the CDR3. V lost 6 bases and J lost 4; bases outside the gene matches: 12. Germline-derived CDR1 and CDR2 are MDHEN and SYDVKM. CDR3 loop: CASRNRGDRVYEQYF. The CDR3 DNA reads TGTGCCAGCAGAAATCGAGGTGACAGGGTTTACGAGCAGTACTTC.

The chain links TRBV7-9 to TRBJ2-1, with TRBD1 identical over 10 bases. The V segment lost 5 bases and the J segment 6 bases; nucleotides outside the gene matches: 10. This CDR3 is 16 amino acids long. From germline, CDR1 is SEHNR and CDR2 FQNEAQ (reference sequence). In nucleotides, the CDR3 is TGTGCCAGCAGCCCCACCTCGGGACAGGGGATCAATGAGCAGTTCTTC. Its protein product is CASSPTSGQGINEQFF. Supplemented by reference TRBV7-9 and TRBJ2-1, the full variable domain reads DTGVSQNPRHKITKRGQNVTFRCDPISEHNRLYWYRQTLGQGPEFLTYFQNEAQLEKSRLLSDRFSAERPKGSFSTLEIQRTEQGDSAMYLCASSPTSGQGINEQFFGPGTRLTVL.

CDR3 coding DNA: TGCGCCAGCAGCCAAGGGCGTGGGACAAATACGCAGTATTTT. This translates into CASSQGRGTNTQYF. The rearrangement joins TRBV4-3 to TRBJ2-3, with TRBD1 as a possible D gene (6 bases). The V end was cut by 1 base, the J end by 7 bases, with 12 bases between. The CDR3 runs 14 residues. From germline, CDR1 is LGHNA and CDR2 YSLEER.

A few counts support this clone. The chain has TRBV10-3 and TRBJ1-6, with 7 positions matching TRBD1. CDR3 length: 13 amino acids. The germline CDR1 and CDR2 sequences are ENHRY and SYGVKD. The V and J ends lost 10 bases and 7 bases, in that order; junction bases with no gene match: 7. CDR3 amino acids: CATVRQGNSPLHF. The DNA of the CDR3 is TGTGCCACCGTGAGACAGGGAAATTCACCCCTCCACTTT.

Concerning this clone itself: Additional DNA sequences in this sample encode the identical CDR3. V and J are TRBV6-5 and TRBJ2-7; 8 positions match TRBD2. CDR1 is MNHEY and CDR2 is SVGAGI in the germline V gene. V trimming: 0 bases; J trimming: 4 bases; junction bases outside the gene matches: 5. CDR3 length: 15 residues. The CDR3 reads CASSYSLAGGYEQYF. Here the CDR3 DNA reads TGTGCCAGCAGTTACTCCCTAGCGGGTGGGTACGAGCAGTACTTC.

This clone was detected only a few times. The V call is TRBV28, the J call TRBJ1-4; perhaps TRBD1 as D (6 bases). Germline CDR1 is MDHEN and CDR2 is SYDVKM. The CDR3 runs to 14 residues. Trimming removed 6 bases from V and 4 bases from J, with 12 bases in between. The CDR3 nucleotides read TGTGCCAGCAGCCTTGGACAGATTAATGAAAAACTGTTTTTT. Protein: CASSLGQINEKLFF.

The V call is TRBV19, the J call TRBJ2-7; TRBD1 matches at 7 bases. The CDR3 contains 13 residues. V was clipped by 6 bases and J by 2 bases; unmatched bases: 4. Germline assignment: CDR1 LNHDA and CDR2 SQIVND (reference sequence). CDR3 sequence (DNA): TGTGCCAGTAGGGGACAGTGGCCCTACGAGCAGTACTTC. It codes for CASRGQWPYEQYF.

J is TRBJ2-7 and V is TRBV7-2; 15 bases line up with TRBD2. Germline V gene data show CDR1 as SGHTA and CDR2 as FQGNSA. V was pared by 4 bases and J by 3 bases, with 4 bases of the junction left unmatched. The CDR3 loop spans 16 amino acids. CDR3 residues: CASSWGLAGGGYEQYF. CDR3 DNA sequence: TGTGCCAGCAGCTGGGGACTAGCGGGGGGAGGCTACGAGCAGTACTTC.

This sequence joins TRBV5-6 and TRBJ1-6; 7 positions agree with TRBD1. Trimming removed 4 bases from V and 8 bases from J; junction bases left unmatched: 15. The CDR3 covers 17 residues. Germline-derived CDR1 and CDR2 are SGHDT and YYEEEE. CDR3 sequence reads: CASSDRVRWAEDSPLHF. The CDR3 nucleotides read TGTGCCAGCAGCGACAGGGTCCGATGGGCGGAGGATTCACCCCTCCACTTT.

This clone was seen a handful of times. The chain has TRBV6-6 and TRBJ2-3; TRBD2 matches 8 bases. The length of the CDR3 is 15 residues. The germline CDR1 and CDR2 sequences are MNHNY and SVGAGI (reference sequence). V lost 4 bases, J lost 0 bases, and 3 bases stayed unmatched. The CDR3 sequence is CASSLASGSTDTQYF. The CDR3 nucleotides are TGTGCCAGCAGTTTGGCTAGCGGGAGCACAGATACGCAGTATTTT.

In its sample, this clone was seen a few times. The rearrangement uses TRBV10-3 and TRBJ2-1; TRBD2 matches at 10 bases. The junction had 5 bases not matched to a gene; V was cut back by 7 bases and J by 8 bases. The CDR3 runs 13 residues. The germline CDR1 and CDR2 sequences are ENHRY and SYGVKD. CDR3 region: CAITIAGGDEQFF. The CDR3 DNA reads as TGTGCCATCACCATAGCGGGGGGCGATGAGCAGTTCTTC.

A word on this clone: Different DNA sequences within this sample yield the same CDR3. CDR3 amino acids: CASSFGGRNTGELFF. CDR3 coding DNA: TGTGCCAGCAGTTTCGGGGGTAGGAACACCGGGGAGCTGTTTTTT. The gene calls are TRBV28 and TRBJ2-2; TRBD2 might be the D (6 bases). The CDR3 length is 15 residues. Germline V gene lookup returns CDR1 MDHEN and CDR2 SYDVKM. Trimming removed 3 bases at V and 1 base at J, with 9 bases between.

V is TRBV19 and J is TRBJ2-5; the D gene is possibly TRBD2 (6 bases). Germline V gene lookup returns CDR1 LNHDA and CDR2 SQIVND (reference sequence). V lost 6 bases and J 4 bases, leaving 21 bases between the germline ends. The CDR3 runs 16 residues. The CDR3 region has the DNA TGTGCCAGTAGCCCTTCTTTAGCGGCCGGGGGAGAGACCCAGTACTTC. Protein sequence: CASSPSLAAGGETQYF.

The V and J genes are TRBV6-1 and TRBJ2-5, with TRBD1 matching 8 bases. The CDR3 sequence is 15 residues long. Germline V CDR1 and CDR2: MNHNS, SASEGT. V trimming: 6 bases; J trimming: 0 bases; junction bases outside the gene matches: 6. The chain's CDR3 is CASRPGQVYQETQYF. The DNA of the CDR3 is TGTGCCAGCAGACCGGGACAGGTGTACCAAGAGACCCAGTACTTC.

The genes are TRBV5-1 and TRBJ2-5; 7 bases fit TRBD1. This CDR3 has 13 amino acids. V lost 6 bases and J lost 2; bases outside the gene matches: 4. Germline assignment: CDR1 SGHRS and CDR2 YFSETQ. As DNA, the CDR3 is TGCGCCAGCAATACAGGGGTGCAAGAGACCCAGTACTTC. This encodes CASNTGVQETQYF.

This chain uses TRBV27 with TRBJ2-7; 7 bases match TRBD1. V dropped 6 bases and J dropped 4; count of bases not matched to a gene: 12. CDR3 length: 15 amino acids. CDR1 and CDR2 (germline): MNHEY, SMNVEV (reference sequence). The CDR3 nucleotides are TGTGCCAGCAGCCTGACGGCAGGGGGTTTTTACGAGCAGTACTTC. This codes for CASSLTAGGFYEQYF.